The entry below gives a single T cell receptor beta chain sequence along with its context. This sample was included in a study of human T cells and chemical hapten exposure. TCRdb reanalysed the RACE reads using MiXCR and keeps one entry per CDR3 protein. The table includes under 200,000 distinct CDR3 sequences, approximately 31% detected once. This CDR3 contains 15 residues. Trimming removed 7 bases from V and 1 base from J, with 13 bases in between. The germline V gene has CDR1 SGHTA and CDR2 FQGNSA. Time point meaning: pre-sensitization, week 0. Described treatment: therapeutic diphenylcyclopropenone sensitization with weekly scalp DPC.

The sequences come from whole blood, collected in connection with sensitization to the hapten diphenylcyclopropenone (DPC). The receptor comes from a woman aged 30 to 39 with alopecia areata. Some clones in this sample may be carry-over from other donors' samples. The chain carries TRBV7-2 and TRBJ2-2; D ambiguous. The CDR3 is CASTQGRGNTGELFF. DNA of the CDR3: TGTGCCAGCACCCAAGGTCGCGGGAACACCGGGGAGCTGTTTTTT.